Below, 14 T cell receptor beta chains from the same sample are listed, as sequenced in a study of CD4 T cells in relation to SARS-CoV-2 and coronaviruses (dated by TCRdb to about 2021). CD4+ T cells from unexposed donors were collected before the COVID-19 pandemic (2011-2018). The EasySep CD4+ T cell isolation kit was used to isolate CD4+ T cells once the cultures had run for 9 to 11 days. The protocol used for the library was the immunoSEQ multiplex PCR assay. In its TCRdb copy, this immuneACCESS table keeps in-frame sequences only and misses some clones. Where compared with another copy, unresolved V genes explain less than half of these, and the others have no known cause. For this sample the table gives roughly 18,000 clones, of which around 77% were detected only once. The ten largest clones capture 27% of the sample. These receptors' antigens are unknown. The sample taken for sequencing was CD4+ T cells from PBMCs, cultured in vitro. These receptors all come from a human donor in good health.

As DNA, the CDR3 is TGTGCCAGCACACGACAGGGGGTCTATAATTCACCCCTCCACTTT. Its protein is CASTRQGVYNSPLHF. The chain uses TRBV5-4 and TRBJ1-6, with 9 bases lining up with TRBD1. The V segment lost 6 bases and the J segment 3 bases; nucleotides outside the gene matches: 4. Germline V gene lookup returns CDR1 SGHNT and CDR2 YYREEE (reference sequence). The CDR3 sequence is 15 residues long.

This clone was counted only a few times. The V call is TRBV5-1, the J call TRBJ1-1; D gene ambiguous. Germline V gene data show CDR1 as SGHRS and CDR2 as YFSETQ. V was cut by 3 bases and J by 6 bases, with 15 bases left in between. The CDR3 contains 14 residues. The CDR3 is CASSSQLGRAEAFF. DNA of the CDR3: TGCGCCAGCAGCTCACAGCTCGGGAGGGCTGAAGCTTTCTTT. Based on the CDR3 plus reference TRBV5-1 and TRBJ1-1, the full variable domain is KAGVTQTPRYLIKTRGQQVTLSCSPISGHRSVSWYQQTPGQGLQFLFEYFSETQRNKGNFPGRFSGRQFSNSRSEMNVSTLELGDSALYLCASSSQLGRAEAFFGQGTRLTVV.

The CDR3 bases are TGTGCCAGCAGCTCTGCGGTCGCTGGGAGTCCCTCTTGGTCCTACGAGCAGTACTTC. It encodes CASSSAVAGSPSWSYEQYF. The chain carries TRBV5-8 and TRBJ2-7; tentatively, D is TRBD2 (5 bases). Trimming left V 3 bases short and J 1 base short, with 26 bases between. This CDR3 has 19 residues. Germline CDR1 reads SGHTS; CDR2 reads YDEGEE.

This clone occurred a few times. The chain employs TRBV27 and TRBJ1-1; unclear D gene. The CDR3 is made up of 13 amino acids. Deletions cut 3 bases from V and 0 bases from J, with 5 bases between. From germline, CDR1 is MNHEY and CDR2 SMNVEV (reference sequence). CDR3 residues: CASSFTLNTEAFF. CDR3 coding DNA: TGTGCCAGCAGTTTCACATTGAACACTGAAGCTTTCTTT.

Here the CDR3 DNA reads TGTGCCAGCAGCTTAGGGGCAGGGGGATATGGCTACACCTTC. It specifies CASSLGAGGYGYTF. This sequence joins TRBV7-9 and TRBJ1-2; 7 bases are shared with TRBD1. V lost 1 base and J lost 5; bases outside the gene matches: 4. CDR3 length: 14 amino acids. Germline V lookup: CDR1 SEHNR, CDR2 FQNEAQ (reference sequence).

The chain is built from TRBV3-1 (or the pseudogene TRBV3-2) and TRBJ1-2; D is unresolved. The CDR3 contains 12 residues. Germline-derived CDR1 and CDR2 are LGHDT and YNNKEL (reference sequence). V lost 1 base and J lost 8, with 8 bases in between. In DNA form, the CDR3 reads TGTGCCAGCAGCCAAGGACTTCTGGGCTACACCTTC. Amino acids: CASSQGLLGYTF.

The J gene is TRBJ2-3, the V gene TRBV24-1; TRBD2 matches 9 bases. The J segment lost 2 bases and the V segment lost 2 bases, leaving 4 bases of the junction unmatched. The CDR3 has 16 amino acids. Germline V gene sequence: CDR1 KGHDR, CDR2 SFDVKD. Here the CDR3 DNA reads TGTGCCACCAGTGATTATACTAGCGGGCTCACAGATACGCAGTATTTT. This translates into CATSDYTSGLTDTQYF.

This rearrangement joins TRBV6-1 to TRBJ2-5; no reliable D call. V lost 3 bases and J 2 bases, leaving 10 bases between the germline ends. The germline V gene has CDR1 MNHNS and CDR2 SASEGT. This CDR3 has 14 amino acids. CDR3 DNA sequence: TGTGCCAGCAGTGACCGCAAGGGTCAAGAGACCCAGTACTTC. Translating it yields CASSDRKGQETQYF.

The V call is TRBV6-1, the J call TRBJ2-5; D not certain. The length of the CDR3 is 12 residues. V lost 3 bases, J lost 6 bases, and 8 bases lay in between. Germline V gene data show CDR1 as MNHNS and CDR2 as SASEGT. This CDR3 reads CASSESGQTQYF. In DNA form, the CDR3 reads TGTGCCAGCAGTGAGTCCGGGCAGACCCAGTACTTC.

The chain couples TRBV14 to TRBJ2-7, with 7 bases identical to TRBD1. Germline CDR1 SGHDN, CDR2 FVKESK. This CDR3 is built from 15 residues. The ends lost 4 bases at V and 4 bases at J; junction bases unmatched: 10. In DNA form, the CDR3 reads TGTGCCAGCAGCCCCTGGGACAGCGGACGGTACGAGCAGTACTTC. Its translation is CASSPWDSGRYEQYF.

The V gene is TRBV21-1, the J gene TRBJ2-7. TRBV21-1 is shown as a pseudogene. The CDR3 extends over 15 amino acids. The CDR3: CASSKVEGRSHEQYF. As DNA, the CDR3 is TGTGCCAGCAGCAAAGTCGAGGGACGGAGCCACGAGCAGTACTTC.

The chain combines TRBV5-1 with TRBJ1-1; D is perhaps TRBD1 (6 bases). Germline-derived CDR1 and CDR2 are SGHRS and YFSETQ. The V and J ends lost 7 bases and 3 bases respectively, with 16 bases between them. CDR3 length: 14 amino acids. CDR3: CASLLGQGYTEAFF. The CDR3 DNA reads as TGCGCCAGCTTATTGGGGCAGGGGTACACTGAAGCTTTCTTT.

This chain joins TRBV28 and TRBJ2-6; 12 nucleotides line up with TRBD1. CDR1 is MDHEN and CDR2 is SYDVKM in the germline V gene. The CDR3 is 19 amino acids. The V segment lost 1 base and the J segment 1 base; nucleotides outside the gene matches: 5. CDR3 residues: CASSLSWDRGQSGANVLTF. DNA of the CDR3: TGTGCCAGCAGTTTATCGTGGGACAGGGGGCAGTCTGGGGCCAACGTCCTGACTTTC.

The rearrangement links TRBV5-1 to TRBJ2-3, with 13 bases aligning to TRBD2. The CDR3 consists of 15 residues. Germline CDR1 SGHRS, CDR2 YFSETQ. J lost 7 bases, V lost 3 bases, and 5 bases had no gene match. The CDR3 DNA sequence: TGCGCCAGCAGCTATGGGACTAGCGGGATTCATACGCAGTATTTT. Translated: CASSYGTSGIHTQYF.